A selection of T cell receptor beta chains follows, all from one sample in a study of molecular identifiers for immune sequencing clone quantification. Each CDR3 protein gets one entry after TCRdb re-called the PCR reads with MiXCR. The sample includes about 40,000 distinct CDR3 sequences, less than 20% of them seen just once. Sequenced material: naive CD8+ T cells from blood, with Jurkat cell RNA spiked in. Receptors were obtained from a human donor in good health. Some libraries in this study had Jurkat cell RNA spiked in. Each CDR3 is given with its conserved first and last residue. D genes are given only for firm matches. Where a row states a size, it is once, few, many or the class of an expanded clone; other rows omit it.

D gene: TRBD1
V gene: TRBV5-1
clone size: many
J gene: TRBJ1-5
CDR3 DNA: TGCGCCAGCAGCTTGGAGGGACAGGGTGAACCCCAGCATTTT
CDR3 protein: CASSLEGQGEPQHF

D gene: NA
V gene: TRBV4-1
clone size: few
J gene: TRBJ1-2
CDR3 DNA: TGCGCCAGCAGCCAAGATCTCAGGGGATGGGGCTACACCTTC
CDR3 protein: CASSQDLRGWGYTF

D gene: NA
V gene: TRBV5-5
clone size: medium-sized
J gene: TRBJ2-1
CDR3 DNA: TGTGCCAGCAGCTTGGCCCCATCTTACGACTCCTACAATGAGCAGTTCTTC
CDR3 protein: CASSLAPSYDSYNEQFF

D gene: NA
V gene: TRBV19
clone size: few
J gene: TRBJ2-1
CDR3 DNA: TGTGCCAGTATCCATTTGAATGAGCAGTTCTTC
CDR3 protein: CASIHLNEQFF

D gene: NA
V gene: TRBV29-1
clone size: few
J gene: TRBJ1-1
CDR3 DNA: TGCAGCGTTGAAGATTCGGTGGTTGGCACTGAAGCTTTCTTT
CDR3 protein: CSVEDSVVGTEAFF

D gene: NA
V gene: TRBV7-9
clone size: many
J gene: TRBJ2-1
CDR3 DNA: TGTGCCAGCAGCTCCTCTAGCGACGAGCAGTTCTTC
CDR3 protein: CASSSSSDEQFF

D gene: TRBD1
V gene: TRBV9
clone size: many
J gene: TRBJ2-2
CDR3 DNA: TGTGCCAGCAGCGCTTCAAAACAGGGGGCGAACACCGGGGAGCTGTTTTTT
CDR3 protein: CASSASKQGANTGELFF

D gene: TRBD1
V gene: TRBV13
clone size: many
J gene: TRBJ2-7
CDR3 DNA: TGTGCCAGCAGCTTACGGAGCAGGGGGTGGTACGAGCAGTACTTC
CDR3 protein: CASSLRSRGWYEQYF

D gene: TRBD2
V gene: TRBV27
clone size: NA
J gene: TRBJ2-2
CDR3 DNA: TGTGCCAGCAGTTCAGGACTAGCGGCGAACACCGGGGAGCTGTTTTTT
CDR3 protein: CASSSGLAANTGELFF

D gene: NA
V gene: TRBV3-1
clone size: many
J gene: TRBJ2-7
CDR3 DNA: TGTGCCAGCAGCCATCCCCCTAGTGACGACGAGCAGTACTTC
CDR3 protein: CASSHPPSDDEQYF

D gene: TRBD2
V gene: TRBV28
clone size: once
J gene: TRBJ2-2
CDR3 DNA: TGTGCCAGCTGCGGGGGGACTAGCGGGAGATTCACCGGGGAGCTGTTTTTT
CDR3 protein: CASCGGTSGRFTGELFF

D gene: TRBD2
V gene: TRBV29-1
clone size: few
J gene: TRBJ2-3
CDR3 DNA: TGCAGCGTTGGCGGCCAAGCGGGAGGGCGGGTAGATACGCAGTATTTT
CDR3 protein: CSVGGQAGGRVDTQYF

D gene: NA
V gene: TRBV7-2
clone size: many
J gene: TRBJ2-7
CDR3 DNA: TGTGCCAGCAGCTTAGGAGTCAGGGGAGTGGACGAGCAGTACTTC
CDR3 protein: CASSLGVRGVDEQYF

D gene: TRBD2
V gene: TRBV5-5
clone size: many
J gene: TRBJ2-5
CDR3 DNA: TGTGCCAGCAGCGCCGGACCGGGGGGACGTCAAGAGACCCAGTACTTC
CDR3 protein: CASSAGPGGRQETQYF

D gene: NA
V gene: TRBV21-1
clone size: NA
J gene: TRBJ2-7
CDR3 DNA: TGTGCCAGCAGCAAATGGGGGGTCTACGAGCAGTACTTC
CDR3 protein: CASSKWGVYEQYF

D gene: NA
V gene: TRBV5-1
clone size: many
J gene: TRBJ1-1
CDR3 DNA: TGCGCCAGCAGCCCACCTAGGTACATGAGATTGAACACTGAAGCTTTCTTT
CDR3 protein: CASSPPRYMRLNTEAFF

D gene: TRBD2
V gene: TRBV28
clone size: few
J gene: TRBJ2-7
CDR3 DNA: TGTGCCAGCAGGTCCCCCCACAGGGTTCGGCTAGCGGGAAGCTCCTACGAGCAGTACTTC
CDR3 protein: CASRSPHRVRLAGSSYEQYF

D gene: TRBD2
V gene: TRBV7-6
clone size: NA
J gene: TRBJ2-7
CDR3 DNA: TGTGCCAGCAGCACGGGGACTAGCGGGACCTACGAGCAGTACTTC
CDR3 protein: CASSTGTSGTYEQYF

D gene: TRBD1
V gene: TRBV29-1
clone size: few
J gene: TRBJ2-1
CDR3 DNA: TGCAGCGCGACCGGGACAGGGACCTCTAGCTCCTACAATGAGCAGTTCTTC
CDR3 protein: CSATGTGTSSSYNEQFF

D gene: NA
V gene: TRBV6-6
clone size: few
J gene: TRBJ2-2
CDR3 DNA: TGTGCCAGCAGTTATCCCGGGGAGCTGTTTTTT
CDR3 protein: CASSYPGELFF

D gene: NA
V gene: TRBV9
clone size: many
J gene: TRBJ2-1
CDR3 DNA: TGTGCCAGCAGCCCGTCCTCCGAGGCCTACAATGAGCAGTTCTTC
CDR3 protein: CASSPSSEAYNEQFF

D gene: NA
V gene: TRBV27
clone size: NA
J gene: TRBJ2-1
CDR3 DNA: TGTGTCAGCAGTTTTGGACCCGGCCTTGAGCAGTTCTTC
CDR3 protein: CVSSFGPGLEQFF

D gene: NA
V gene: TRBV4-2
clone size: many
J gene: TRBJ2-1
CDR3 DNA: TGTGCCAGCAGCCAAGATGGATTGGGCAGCGACAATGAGCAGTTCTTC
CDR3 protein: CASSQDGLGSDNEQFF

D gene: NA
V gene: TRBV7-3
clone size: many
J gene: TRBJ1-2
CDR3 DNA: TGTGCCAGCAACCCAAGGGGGGGAGCGGACTATGGCTACACCTTC
CDR3 protein: CASNPRGGADYGYTF

D gene: NA
V gene: TRBV4-1
clone size: many
J gene: TRBJ2-7
CDR3 DNA: TGCGCCAGCAGCCAAGCCGGGACAAGCTCCTACGAGCAGTACTTC
CDR3 protein: CASSQAGTSSYEQYF

D gene: NA
V gene: TRBV12-3/TRBV12-4
clone size: few
J gene: TRBJ2-1
CDR3 DNA: TGTGCCAGCAGCCTCATCATGCCCCTGAATTACAATGAGCAGTTCTTC
CDR3 protein: CASSLIMPLNYNEQFF

D gene: NA
V gene: TRBV5-1
clone size: medium-sized
J gene: TRBJ2-7
CDR3 DNA: TGCGCCAGCAGCTTTGGGGACAACCTCTACGAGCAGTACTTC
CDR3 protein: CASSFGDNLYEQYF

D gene: TRBD1
V gene: TRBV28
clone size: NA
J gene: TRBJ1-2
CDR3 DNA: TGTGCCAGCAGTATACGACAGGGTCGGACCTATGGCTACACCTTC
CDR3 protein: CASSIRQGRTYGYTF

D gene: NA
V gene: TRBV9
clone size: many
J gene: TRBJ2-3
CDR3 DNA: TGTGCCAGCAGCGTACCCCTGAGGGGGAAATATTTT
CDR3 protein: CASSVPLRGKYF

D gene: TRBD1
V gene: TRBV10-3
clone size: NA
J gene: TRBJ1-2
CDR3 DNA: TGTGCCATCAGTGAGGGGACAGCGGGCTACACCTTC
CDR3 protein: CAISEGTAGYTF

D gene: TRBD1
V gene: TRBV7-9
clone size: many
J gene: TRBJ2-1
CDR3 DNA: TGTGCCAGCAGCACACCCCGGGACAGGGCGCAAAATGAGCAGTTCTTC
CDR3 protein: CASSTPRDRAQNEQFF

D gene: NA
V gene: TRBV21-1
clone size: many
J gene: TRBJ2-5
CDR3 DNA: TGTGCCAGCAGCCGGGGGACAGCTAGCGAGCAAGAGACCCAGTACTTC
CDR3 protein: CASSRGTASEQETQYF

D gene: NA
V gene: TRBV4-1
clone size: once
J gene: TRBJ2-7
CDR3 DNA: TGCGCCAGCAGCCAAGCGCACAGGGCTGGCGAGCAGTACTTC
CDR3 protein: CASSQAHRAGEQYF

D gene: TRBD1
V gene: TRBV19
clone size: few
J gene: TRBJ1-5
CDR3 DNA: TGTGCCAGTATACCGGGACAGGGGTTCGATCAGCCCCAGCATTTT
CDR3 protein: CASIPGQGFDQPQHF

D gene: TRBD2
V gene: TRBV4-3
clone size: few
J gene: TRBJ2-3
CDR3 DNA: TGCGCCAGCAGCCACTTACTAGCGGACACAGATACGCAGTATTTT
CDR3 protein: CASSHLLADTDTQYF

D gene: NA
V gene: TRBV7-9
clone size: NA
J gene: TRBJ2-1
CDR3 DNA: TGTGCCAGCAGCTTAGCGGTCCATGAGCAGTTCTTC
CDR3 protein: CASSLAVHEQFF

D gene: TRBD1
V gene: TRBV7-8
clone size: medium-sized
J gene: TRBJ1-2
CDR3 DNA: TGTGCCAGCAGTCCAGGGGGCTTGTTCAGTCCCTATGGCTACACCTTC
CDR3 protein: CASSPGGLFSPYGYTF

D gene: TRBD1
V gene: TRBV11-2
clone size: few
J gene: TRBJ1-1
CDR3 DNA: TGTGCCAGCAGCCGTGTTCGTGGACAGGGAGGCACTGAAGCTTTCTTT
CDR3 protein: CASSRVRGQGGTEAFF

D gene: NA
V gene: TRBV4-3
clone size: NA
J gene: TRBJ2-1
CDR3 DNA: TGCGCCAGCAGCCAAGAAGTGCGGGTCCCCTACAATGAGCAGTTCTTC
CDR3 protein: CASSQEVRVPYNEQFF

D gene: NA
V gene: TRBV4-3
clone size: many
J gene: TRBJ1-1
CDR3 DNA: TGCGCCAGCAGCCAAGGCCCGGACCTGAACACTGAAGCTTTCTTT
CDR3 protein: CASSQGPDLNTEAFF

D gene: NA
V gene: TRBV29-1
clone size: many
J gene: TRBJ2-1
CDR3 DNA: TGCAGCGTTCCCATCCATTCGGGGCATGAGCAGTTCTTC
CDR3 protein: CSVPIHSGHEQFF

D gene: NA
V gene: TRBV20-1
clone size: many
J gene: TRBJ2-7
CDR3 DNA: TGCAGTGCTGGGACACCGTTATCCGTTGATACCCTTCAGCAGTACTTC
CDR3 protein: CSAGTPLSVDTLQQYF

D gene: NA
V gene: TRBV2
clone size: NA
J gene: TRBJ1-1
CDR3 DNA: TGTGCCAGCAGGACCCACGGGGGGTACGTAATTAGCACTGAAGCTTTCTTT
CDR3 protein: CASRTHGGYVISTEAFF

D gene: NA
V gene: TRBV4-1
clone size: many
J gene: TRBJ1-5
CDR3 DNA: TGCGCCAGCAGCCAAGAAAGCGGCTATCAGCCCCAGCATTTT
CDR3 protein: CASSQESGYQPQHF

D gene: NA
V gene: TRBV9
clone size: few
J gene: TRBJ1-3
CDR3 DNA: TGTGCCAGCAGCGCCACAGGGACCGCTGGAAACACCATATATTTT
CDR3 protein: CASSATGTAGNTIYF

D gene: NA
V gene: TRBV4-3
clone size: few
J gene: TRBJ2-1
CDR3 DNA: TGCGCCAGCAGCCAAGACTTCGATGAGCAGTTCTTC
CDR3 protein: CASSQDFDEQFF

D gene: NA
V gene: TRBV6-6
clone size: few
J gene: TRBJ2-5
CDR3 DNA: TGTGCCAGCAGTTACACAGAGGGGGGGTTGCAAGAGACCCAGTACTTC
CDR3 protein: CASSYTEGGLQETQYF

D gene: NA
V gene: TRBV7-2
clone size: many
J gene: TRBJ2-3
CDR3 DNA: TGTGCCAGCAGCCTCGACAGAACAGATACGCAGTATTTT
CDR3 protein: CASSLDRTDTQYF

D gene: NA
V gene: TRBV12-3/TRBV12-4
clone size: medium-sized
J gene: TRBJ1-5
CDR3 DNA: TGTGCCAGCAGACCTGAATTCTCCAATCAGCCCCAGCATTTT
CDR3 protein: CASRPEFSNQPQHF

D gene: NA
V gene: TRBV19
clone size: NA
J gene: TRBJ2-1
CDR3 DNA: TGTGCCAGTAGTATGGACAACTACAATGAACAGTTCTTC
CDR3 protein: CASSMDNYNEQFF

D gene: TRBD2
V gene: TRBV20-1
clone size: many
J gene: TRBJ2-7
CDR3 DNA: TGCAGTGCTAGAGATCCAGCCGGGACTACTTACGAGCAGTACTTC
CDR3 protein: CSARDPAGTTYEQYF

D gene: NA
V gene: TRBV28
clone size: many
J gene: TRBJ2-7
CDR3 DNA: TGTGCCAGCAGTCCCGCCGACTACGGGATTTCCGAGCAGTACTTC
CDR3 protein: CASSPADYGISEQYF

D gene: TRBD1
V gene: TRBV28
clone size: few
J gene: TRBJ2-2
CDR3 DNA: TGTGCCAGCAGCTTCGGACAGGGGGCCGGGGAGCTGTTTTTT
CDR3 protein: CASSFGQGAGELFF

D gene: NA
V gene: TRBV9
clone size: many
J gene: TRBJ2-1
CDR3 DNA: TGTGCCAGCACCGGGAGAGGGATTGAGCAGTTCTTC
CDR3 protein: CASTGRGIEQFF

D gene: NA
V gene: TRBV5-5
clone size: many
J gene: TRBJ2-2
CDR3 DNA: TGTGCCAGCAGCATTGGAACCGGGGAGCTGTTTTTT
CDR3 protein: CASSIGTGELFF

D gene: NA
V gene: TRBV7-9
clone size: many
J gene: TRBJ2-1
CDR3 DNA: TGTGCCAGCAGCTTAGGGCAGGGAGGAATCTTC
CDR3 protein: CASSLGQGGIF

D gene: NA
V gene: TRBV2
clone size: many
J gene: TRBJ2-5
CDR3 DNA: TGTGCCAGCAGTGAAGTAGTTTTCCCTCAAAGGGGATTGGACTTC
CDR3 protein: CASSEVVFPQRGLDF

D gene: NA
V gene: TRBV13
clone size: medium-sized
J gene: TRBJ2-4
CDR3 DNA: TGTGCCAGCAGCTTAGCCGATTCCGTAGCCAAAAACATTCAGTACTTC
CDR3 protein: CASSLADSVAKNIQYF

D gene: NA
V gene: TRBV18
clone size: many
J gene: TRBJ2-5
CDR3 DNA: TGTGCCAGCTCACCGGTGGGGGGTTTGGAGACCCAGTACTTC
CDR3 protein: CASSPVGGLETQYF

D gene: NA
V gene: TRBV6-5
clone size: many
J gene: TRBJ1-1
CDR3 DNA: TGTGCCAGCAGCTCTGGGGTTAGCGCTTTCTTT
CDR3 protein: CASSSGVSAFF